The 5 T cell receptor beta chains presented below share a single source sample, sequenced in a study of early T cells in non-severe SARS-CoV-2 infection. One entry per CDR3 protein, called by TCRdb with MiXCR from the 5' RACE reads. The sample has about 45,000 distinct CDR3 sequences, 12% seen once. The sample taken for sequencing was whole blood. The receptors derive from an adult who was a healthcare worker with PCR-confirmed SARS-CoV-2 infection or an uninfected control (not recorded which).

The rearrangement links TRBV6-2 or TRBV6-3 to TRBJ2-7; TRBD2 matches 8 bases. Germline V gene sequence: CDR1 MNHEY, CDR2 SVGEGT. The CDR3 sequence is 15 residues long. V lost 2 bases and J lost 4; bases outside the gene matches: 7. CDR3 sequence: CASSYERGPGYEQYF. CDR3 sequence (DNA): TGTGCCAGCAGTTACGAGCGGGGGCCGGGATACGAGCAGTACTTC.

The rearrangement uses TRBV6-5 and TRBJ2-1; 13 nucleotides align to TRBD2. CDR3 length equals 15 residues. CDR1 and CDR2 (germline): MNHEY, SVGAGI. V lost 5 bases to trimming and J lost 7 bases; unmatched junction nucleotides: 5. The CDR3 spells CASSALAGGPNEQFF. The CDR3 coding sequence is TGTGCCAGCAGTGCACTAGCGGGAGGGCCGAATGAGCAGTTCTTC.

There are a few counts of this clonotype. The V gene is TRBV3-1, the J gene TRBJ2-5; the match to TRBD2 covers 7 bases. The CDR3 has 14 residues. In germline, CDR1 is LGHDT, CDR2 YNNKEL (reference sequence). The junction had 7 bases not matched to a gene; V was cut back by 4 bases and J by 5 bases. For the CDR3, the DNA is TGTGCCAGCAGCCCGACGGGGAGGGGTGAGACCCAGTACTTC. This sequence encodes CASSPTGRGETQYF.

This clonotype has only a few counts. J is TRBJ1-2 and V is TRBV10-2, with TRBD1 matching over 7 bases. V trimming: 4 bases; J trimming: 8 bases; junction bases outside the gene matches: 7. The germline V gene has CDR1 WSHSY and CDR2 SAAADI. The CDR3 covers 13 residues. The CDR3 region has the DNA TGCGCCAGCAGTGGGGGGACAGTACTCGGCTACACCTTC. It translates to CASSGGTVLGYTF.

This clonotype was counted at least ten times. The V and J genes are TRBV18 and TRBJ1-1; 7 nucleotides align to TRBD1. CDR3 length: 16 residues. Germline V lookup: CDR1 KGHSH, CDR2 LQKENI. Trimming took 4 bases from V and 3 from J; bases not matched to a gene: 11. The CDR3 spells CASSLTTGRTDTEAFF. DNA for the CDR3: TGTGCCAGCTCACTCACGACAGGGCGGACGGACACTGAAGCTTTCTTT.